The clone carrying this T cell receptor beta chain appeared many times. The sample is drawn from a study of CD8+CD57+ T cells in acquired aplastic anemia. Study context: Quantities of DNA derived from sorted CD4+ and CD8+ cells averaged around 3 ug.

Patients chosen for sequencing had shown CD8+CD57+ cell expansion by flow cytometry. Investigators profiled TCR beta VDJ and CDR3 from genomic DNA template. A single record per CDR3 protein comes from TCRdb applying MiXCR to the reads. The sample has 250,000 to 300,000 distinct CDR3 sequences, roughly 53% seen once. The CDR3 has 12 residues. Germline V lookup: CDR1 DFQATT, CDR2 SNEGSKA (reference sequence). V dropped 3 bases and J dropped 5 bases, with 10 bases sitting between them. The receptor's source is a human donor with aplastic anemia. The J gene is TRBJ2-5, the V gene TRBV20-1; D ambiguous. Sequencing was done on a sample of sorted CD4+, CD8+, or CD8+CD57+ T cells (not recorded which) from PBMCs. CDR3 residues: CSARTLVETQYF. The CDR3 DNA reads TGCAGTGCTAGGACCTTAGTTGAGACCCAGTACTTC.